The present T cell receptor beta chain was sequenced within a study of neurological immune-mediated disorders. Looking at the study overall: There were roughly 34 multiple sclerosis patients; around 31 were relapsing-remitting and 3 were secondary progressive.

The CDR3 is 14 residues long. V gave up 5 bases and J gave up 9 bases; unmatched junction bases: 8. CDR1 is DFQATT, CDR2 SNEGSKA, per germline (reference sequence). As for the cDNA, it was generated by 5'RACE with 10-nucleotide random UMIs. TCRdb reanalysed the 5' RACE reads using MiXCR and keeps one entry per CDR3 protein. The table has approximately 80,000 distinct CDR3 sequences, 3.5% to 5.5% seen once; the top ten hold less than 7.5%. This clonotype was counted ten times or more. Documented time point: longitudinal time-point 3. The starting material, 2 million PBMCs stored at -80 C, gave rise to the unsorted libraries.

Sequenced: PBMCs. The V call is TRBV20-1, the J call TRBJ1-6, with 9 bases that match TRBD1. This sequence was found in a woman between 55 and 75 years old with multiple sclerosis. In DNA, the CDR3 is TGCAGTGCTTCCCCGGGACAGGGTTCTTCACCCCTCCACTTT. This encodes CSASPGQGSSPLHF.